This passage covers 29 T cell receptor beta chains from one sample sequenced in a study of cytomegalovirus exposure and HLA in healthy donors. The study ran its PCR with 60 Vbeta and 13 Jbeta primers. Some clones are missing from TCRdb's copy, which holds only in-frame ones; the method was immunoSEQ multiplex PCR. The sample records over 150,000 clones, around three quarters being singletons. Sequencing was carried out using PBMCs. The receptors here all came from a middle-aged man in good health and CMV-seronegative.

The chain has TRBV7-2 and TRBJ2-7; D perhaps matches TRBD2 (5 bases). The V gene's germline CDR1 is SGHTA and CDR2 FQGNSA. The V end lost 2 bases, the J end lost 4 bases, and 18 bases lay between the germline ends. CDR3 length: 16 residues. The CDR3 sequence: CASSLREAGIAYEQYF. The CDR3 DNA reads TGTGCCAGCAGCTTAAGAGAGGCCGGGATTGCATACGAGCAGTACTTC.

This CDR3 reads CASTYGAGDLSYEQYF. CDR3 sequence (DNA): TGTGCCAGCACTTATGGGGCGGGAGATTTGTCCTACGAGCAGTACTTC. V usage is TRBV6-6 and J usage is TRBJ2-7, with 7 bases lining up with TRBD2. Germline-derived CDR1 and CDR2 are MNHNY and SVGAGI (reference sequence). Trimming at V came to 7 bases and at J to 1 base, leaving 13 bases not matched to a gene. The CDR3 covers 16 residues.

The V gene is TRBV7-2, the J gene TRBJ2-3, with D possibly matching TRBD2 (6 bases). The CDR3 has 13 amino acids. Germline lookup yields CDR1 SGHTA and CDR2 FQGNSA. The V end was cut by 8 bases, the J end by 1 base, with 10 bases between. The CDR3 protein is CASRPSGTDTQYF. DNA for the CDR3: TGTGCCAGCCGTCCTAGCGGCACAGATACGCAGTATTTT.

J is TRBJ2-1 and V is TRBV7-9; TRBD2 matches 13 bases. Germline CDR1 reads SEHNR; CDR2 reads FQNEAQ (reference sequence). V was clipped by 11 bases and J by 4 bases; unmatched bases: 11. CDR3 length: 16 amino acids. CDR3 region: CASGLAGVTGYNEQFF. For the CDR3, the DNA is TGTGCCTCCGGACTAGCGGGGGTCACGGGTTACAATGAGCAGTTCTTC.

This clone occurred a few times. The V and J genes are TRBV11-1 and TRBJ2-1, with D possibly matching TRBD2 (5 bases). Deletions cut 7 bases from V and 4 bases from J, with 17 bases between. Germline V gene data show CDR1 as SGHAT and CDR2 as FQDESV (reference sequence). CDR3 length: 15 amino acids. CDR3 coding DNA: TGTGCCAGCACCCTCACCAGCGGTAAATACAATGAGCAGTTCTTC. Encoded protein: CASTLTSGKYNEQFF.

This clone was detected only a few times. The CDR3: CASSGTRSYNEQFF. CDR3 bases: TGTGCCAGCAGCGGGACTAGGTCCTACAATGAGCAGTTCTTC. This rearrangement joins TRBV9 to TRBJ2-1; 7 nucleotides align to TRBD2. The V gene end was trimmed by 3 bases and the J gene end by 1 base; junction bases not matched to a gene: 1. This CDR3 comprises 14 residues. Per the germline V gene, CDR1 is SGDLS and CDR2 is YYNGEE.

The rearrangement joins TRBV9 to TRBJ2-2; D is perhaps TRBD2 (6 bases). Germline values: CDR1 SGDLS, CDR2 YYNGEE. The CDR3 consists of 14 residues. The V and J ends lost 0 bases and 3 bases respectively, with 6 bases between them. The CDR3 coding sequence is TGTGCCAGCAGCGTAGGGGGGGACACCGGGGAGCTGTTTTTT. Its translation is CASSVGGDTGELFF. The variable domain in full, with the rest retrieved from reference TRBV9 and TRBJ2-2, is DSGVTQTPKHLITATGQRVTLRCSPRSGDLSVYWYQQSLDQGLQFLIQYYNGEERAKGNILERFSAQQFPDLHSELNLSSLELGDSALYFCASSVGGDTGELFFGEGSRLTVL.

This clone was detected only once. The V and J genes are TRBV7-2 and TRBJ2-1; D perhaps matches TRBD2 (5 bases). Germline CDR1 is SGHTA and CDR2 is FQGNSA. The CDR3 sequence is 14 residues long. Trimming removed 4 bases at V and 9 bases at J, with 16 bases between. The CDR3 coding sequence is TGTGCCAGCAGCTCGACCCGGGTGGCGGGTGAGCAGTTCTTC. It encodes CASSSTRVAGEQFF.

The chain recombines TRBV28 with TRBJ2-7; no definite D call. This CDR3 comprises 14 residues. Looked up from germline, CDR1 is MDHEN and CDR2 is SYDVKM. Trimming left V 6 bases short and J 0 bases short, with 12 bases between. Here the CDR3 DNA reads TGTGCCAGCAGGTCGACTGGAAGCTCCTACGAGCAGTACTTC. Amino acid sequence: CASRSTGSSYEQYF.

This clone was observed a single time. This chain joins TRBV28 and TRBJ2-6, with TRBD1 matching 8 bases. The CDR3 spans 18 residues. Germline V gene lookup returns CDR1 MDHEN and CDR2 SYDVKM. V was clipped by 10 bases and J by 1 base; unmatched bases: 15. CDR3 in DNA: TGTGCCACGCTCGACAGGGGCGGTGGAGGGTCTGGGGCCAACGTCCTGACTTTC. Translating gives CATLDRGGGGSGANVLTF.

The genes are TRBV6-1 and TRBJ2-7; a possible D gene is TRBD2 (5 bases). Germline CDR1 and CDR2: MNHNS and SASEGT. V lost 10 bases and J 2 bases, leaving 15 bases between the germline ends. The length of the CDR3 is 13 residues. This CDR3 reads CATRGRQTYEQYF. The CDR3 nucleotides read TGTGCCACCCGAGGGCGTCAAACCTACGAGCAGTACTTC.

This clone was seen only once. The gene calls are TRBV5-1 and TRBJ2-3; 9 bases match TRBD1. The CDR3 length is 13 residues. Germline CDR1 reads SGHRS; CDR2 reads YFSETQ. J was trimmed by 5 bases and V by 5 bases; bases with no gene match: 3. The CDR3 nucleotides read TGCGCCAGCAGAGGACAGGGGATAGATACGCAGTATTTT. It yields the protein CASRGQGIDTQYF.

The table lists this clone with a count of one. This chain links TRBV4-2 with TRBJ2-3; no reliable D call. The V end lost 2 bases, the J end lost 5 bases, and 5 bases lay between the germline ends. Germline CDR1 is LGHNA and CDR2 is YNFKEQ. CDR3 length: 12 residues. The DNA of the CDR3 is TGTGCCAGCAGCCAATTTCTAGATACGCAGTATTTT. Protein: CASSQFLDTQYF.

The chain links TRBV4-2 to TRBJ1-2, with D possibly TRBD1 on 6 matching bases. Germline lookup yields CDR1 LGHNA and CDR2 YNFKEQ. The CDR3 has 17 residues. V lost 1 base, J lost 4 bases, and 19 bases lay in between. The CDR3 is CASSQGVGGALGYGYTF. The CDR3 DNA is TGTGCCAGCAGCCAAGGCGTCGGGGGGGCTCTAGGCTATGGCTACACCTTC.

The J gene is TRBJ2-2, the V gene TRBV19; TRBD2 matches at 10 bases. CDR3 length equals 17 residues. With 6 bases clipped from V and 3 bases from J, the junction kept 10 bases outside the gene matches. Germline V gene sequence: CDR1 LNHDA, CDR2 SQIVND (reference sequence). The CDR3 DNA is TGTGCCAGTAGCAAGTATCTAGCGGGAGTAGACACCGGGGAGCTGTTTTTT. It translates to CASSKYLAGVDTGELFF. Supplemented by reference TRBV19 and TRBJ2-2, the full variable domain reads DGGITQSPKYLFRKEGQNVTLSCEQNLNHDAMYWYRQDPGQGLRLIYYSQIVNDFQKGDIAEGYSVSREKKESFPLTVTSAQKNPTAFYLCASSKYLAGVDTGELFFGEGSRLTVL.

This clone has only a few counts. The rearrangement links TRBV28 to TRBJ1-4; 9 nucleotides align to TRBD1. Germline values: CDR1 MDHEN, CDR2 SYDVKM. The CDR3 has 14 residues. The J segment lost 7 bases and the V segment lost 6 bases, leaving 6 bases of the junction unmatched. The CDR3 sequence: CASSSGTGIEKLFF. The CDR3 DNA reads as TGTGCCAGCAGCTCCGGGACAGGGATTGAAAAACTGTTTTTT.

This sequence joins TRBV2 and TRBJ2-2; weak D call: TRBD2 (6 bases). Trimming removed 3 bases at V and 0 bases at J, with 20 bases between. The CDR3 sequence is 19 residues long. The V gene's germline CDR1 is SNHLY and CDR2 FYNNEI. In nucleotides, the CDR3 is TGTGCCAGCAGTGACACGGGACGGGCGAGGGACTCGAACACCGGGGAGCTGTTTTTT. This sequence encodes CASSDTGRARDSNTGELFF.

In regard to this clone: The same CDR3 arises from other DNA sequences in this sample as well. J is TRBJ2-3 and V is TRBV28, with 9 nucleotides matching TRBD1. The trim removed 5 bases at V and 0 bases at J, leaving 3 bases unmatched. The CDR3 contains 15 residues. Germline V CDR1 and CDR2: MDHEN, SYDVKM. The CDR3 DNA is TGTGCCAGCAGTCCCGGGACAGGGAGCACAGATACGCAGTATTTT. Translation: CASSPGTGSTDTQYF.

The chain recombines TRBV4-1 with TRBJ2-3; the D is unclear. CDR1 and CDR2 (germline): MGHRA, YSYEKL. This CDR3 is 16 amino acids long. V shed 0 bases and J shed 6 bases, with 16 bases lying between them. CDR3 DNA: TGCGCCAGCAGCCAAGATCTAGTAAGTGGCATGGATACGCAGTATTTT. This codes for CASSQDLVSGMDTQYF.

The V gene is TRBV2, the J gene TRBJ2-7; 8 bases agree with TRBD2. The J segment lost 6 bases and the V segment lost 3 bases, leaving 10 bases of the junction unmatched. The CDR3 is 15 amino acids. Germline-derived CDR1 and CDR2 are SNHLY and FYNNEI. The CDR3 is CASSDVGREYLEQYF. The CDR3 nucleotides are TGTGCCAGCAGTGACGTCGGGAGGGAATACCTCGAGCAGTACTTC.

Only a few counts were recorded for this clone. The chain joins TRBV28 to TRBJ2-7; D is ambiguous. V lost 6 bases and J lost 3, with 9 bases in between. Germline CDR1 MDHEN, CDR2 SYDVKM. The length of the CDR3 is 12 residues. CDR3 sequence: CASRSSSYEQYF. CDR3 coding DNA: TGTGCCAGCAGAAGTTCGAGCTACGAGCAGTACTTC.

The chain employs TRBV18 and TRBJ2-7; 10 bases are shared with TRBD1. Germline CDR1 reads KGHSH; CDR2 reads LQKENI. The CDR3 has 14 amino acids. With 6 bases clipped from V and 4 bases from J, the junction kept 6 bases outside the gene matches. CDR3: CASSREGQGYEQYF. In DNA, the CDR3 is TGTGCCAGCTCCCGCGAGGGACAGGGGTACGAGCAGTACTTC. The variable domain in full, completed from reference TRBV18 and TRBJ2-7, reads NAGVMQNPRHLVRRRGQEARLRCSPMKGHSHVYWYRQLPEEGLKFMVYLQKENIIDESGMPKERFSAEFPKEGPSILRIQQVVRGDSAAYFCASSREGQGYEQYFGPGTRLTVT.

The V and J genes are TRBV7-6 and TRBJ2-7; 7 nucleotides match TRBD1. The CDR3 has 15 residues. The V and J ends lost 6 bases and 2 bases, in that order; junction bases with no gene match: 10. CDR1 and CDR2 (germline): SGHVS, FNYEAQ. The CDR3 DNA sequence: TGTGCCAGCAGTTCCCAACAGGGGTCGGCCTACGAGCAGTACTTC. Its translation is CASSSQQGSAYEQYF.

The chain uses TRBV4-3 and TRBJ1-5; no firm D call. Germline V lookup: CDR1 LGHNA, CDR2 YSLEER. The CDR3 is 16 amino acids. V was clipped by 3 bases and J by 0 bases, with 12 bases between them. CDR3 sequence (DNA): TGCGCCAGCAGCCAGCAGTGGTCCAATAGCAATCAGCCCCAGCATTTT. It is translated as CASSQQWSNSNQPQHF.

In the case of this clone: Additional DNA sequences in this sample encode the identical CDR3. This chain uses TRBV9 with TRBJ1-4; D unclear. Germline loops: CDR1 SGDLS, CDR2 YYNGEE. Deletions cut 0 bases from V and 4 bases from J, with 4 bases between. The CDR3 is 13 amino acids. This chain's CDR3 is CASSVELNEKLFF. The CDR3 DNA sequence: TGTGCCAGCAGCGTAGAGCTTAATGAAAAACTGTTTTTT.

This rearrangement joins TRBV11-2 to TRBJ1-3, with TRBD1 identical over 8 bases. CDR3 length: 16 amino acids. J was trimmed by 0 bases and V by 1 base; bases with no gene match: 2. Germline CDR1 SGHAT, CDR2 FQNNGV. CDR3 DNA: TGTGCCAGCAGCTTAGGACAGGGGTTCTCTGGAAACACCATATATTTT. Amino acids: CASSLGQGFSGNTIYF.

This clone was observed once. This rearrangement joins TRBV5-1 to TRBJ2-1; TRBD2 matches at 14 bases. This CDR3 contains 17 residues. Per germline, CDR1 SGHRS and CDR2 YFSETQ. The ends lost 2 bases at V and 2 bases at J; junction bases unmatched: 3. Here the CDR3 reads CASSFRLAGGPYNEQFF. The CDR3 DNA reads as TGCGCCAGCAGCTTCCGACTAGCGGGAGGGCCCTACAATGAGCAGTTCTTC.

The chain recombines TRBV19 with TRBJ2-1; D is possibly TRBD2 (7 bases). The CDR3 consists of 16 residues. From germline, CDR1 is LNHDA and CDR2 SQIVND (reference sequence). Trimming took 6 bases from V and 1 from J, leaving 16 bases between them. CDR3 protein: CASSWTGGESYNEQFF. The DNA of the CDR3 is TGTGCCAGTAGCTGGACGGGGGGCGAGTCCTACAATGAGCAGTTCTTC.

The chain employs TRBV19 and TRBJ2-7; 7 bases are shared with TRBD2. V was clipped by 7 bases and J by 2 bases; unmatched bases: 11. The CDR3 runs to 15 residues. The germline CDR1 and CDR2 sequences are LNHDA and SQIVND (reference sequence). The CDR3, as DNA: TGTGCCAGTAAATTCCGGCTAGCGGAAACCTACGAGCAGTACTTC. The encoded protein is CASKFRLAETYEQYF.